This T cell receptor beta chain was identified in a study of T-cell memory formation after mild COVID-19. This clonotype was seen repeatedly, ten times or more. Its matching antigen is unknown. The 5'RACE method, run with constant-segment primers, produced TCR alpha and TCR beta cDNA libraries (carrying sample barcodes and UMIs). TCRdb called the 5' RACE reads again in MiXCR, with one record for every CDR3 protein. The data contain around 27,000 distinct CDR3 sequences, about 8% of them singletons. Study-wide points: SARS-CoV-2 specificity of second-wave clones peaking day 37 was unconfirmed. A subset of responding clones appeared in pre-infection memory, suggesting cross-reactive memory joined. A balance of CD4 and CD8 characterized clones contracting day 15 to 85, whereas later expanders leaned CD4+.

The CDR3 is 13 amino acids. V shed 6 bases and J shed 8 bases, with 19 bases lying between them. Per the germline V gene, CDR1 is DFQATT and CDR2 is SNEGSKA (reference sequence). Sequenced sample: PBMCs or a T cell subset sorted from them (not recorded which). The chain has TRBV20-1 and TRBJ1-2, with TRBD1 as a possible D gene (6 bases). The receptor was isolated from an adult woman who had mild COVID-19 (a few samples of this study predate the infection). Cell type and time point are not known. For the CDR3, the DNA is TGCAGTGCCCCCTTCCCAGGGGCACGGGGCTACACCTTC. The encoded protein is CSAPFPGARGYTF.